This T cell receptor (beta chain) was sequenced during a study of blood T cell repertoires in COVID-19. About the study: From T cells, B-cell-depleted T cells, or PBMCs came the material, which was cDNA or gDNA.

Participants were aged about 18 to 100 years, lived in 20 to 30 US areas, and enrolled virtually. Each participant's cohort was designated according to participant-reported clinical history. In the source study's methods: Quantification of nucleated cells was approximated via reference gene primer amplification. Data came from immunoSEQ multiplex PCR; TCRdb stores just in-frame clones and leaves some out. That table furnishes V, J and clone size, whereas the DNA furnished D and trimming. The data show fewer than 500,000 clones, 70% to 90% seen once. This TCR was sampled from a man aged 30 to 39 who had recovered from COVID-19. Material for sequencing was PBMCs or T cells enriched from blood (not recorded which).

The CDR3 protein is CASSQEGFGYTF. The CDR3 DNA follows: TGTGCCAGCAGCCAGGAGGGATTCGGCTACACCTTC. The chain joins TRBV6-5 to TRBJ1-2; D not certain. The CDR3 runs to 12 residues. CDR1 and CDR2 (germline): MNHEY, SVGAGI. Deletions cut 6 bases from V and 8 bases from J, with 13 bases between.